The source of this T cell receptor beta chain is a study of patients and donors after allogeneic stem cell transplantation. The CDR3 spans 15 residues. Trimming took 8 bases from V and 1 from J; bases not matched to a gene: 6. In germline, CDR1 is SGHTA, CDR2 FQGNSA. MiXCR, run by TCRdb on the RT-PCR reads, gives a single entry per CDR3 protein. The repertoire consists of some 880,000 distinct CDR3 sequences, with roughly 18% occurring once and the leading ten covering 6%. This clonotype was seen more than once but under ten times. V and J are TRBV7-2 and TRBJ1-2; 11 bases are a match to TRBD1. Sequencing input: blood, either unsorted or a sorted T cell fraction (not recorded which). The clonotype was recovered from a human donor who was either an allogeneic HSCT recipient or a stem cell or donor lymphocyte infusion donor (not recorded which). It is not recorded whose cells these are; they may come from a transplant donor. CDR3: CASSQDRGLNYGYTF. The CDR3, as DNA: TGTGCCAGCTCCCAGGACAGGGGGCTTAACTATGGCTACACCTTC.